This TCR beta chain was recovered during a study of long-term antiretroviral therapy in people with HIV. General observations from the study: Although diversity increased after ART, it remained lower than in transplant donor controls. ART adherence, viral resistance and therapy changes went undocumented.

A remark on this clone: Its cognate antigen is unknown.

They ran version v3.0 of the immunoSEQ assay at survey level. The repertoire was sequenced with immunoSEQ multiplex PCR; TCRdb's copy has only in-frame clones and lacks some. The sample carries about 24,000 clones, about 80% recorded once. Trimming cost V 5 bases and J 4 bases, with 21 bases left between them. Germline CDR1 reads SGHAT; CDR2 reads FQNNGV. The length of the CDR3 is 18 residues. Every one of the donors gave at least one pre-ART PBMC sample and at least two post-ART PBMC samples. The chain is built from TRBV11-2 and TRBJ1-6, with a tentative D call TRBD1 (5 bases). The receptor was derived from a middle-aged woman with HIV. The sample in question was unsorted PBMCs, obtained 1.2 years after starting antiretroviral therapy. The CDR3 bases are TGTGCCAGCAGCCCCCAAGGCGCGGGACGGATATATAATTCACCCCTCCACTTT. It translates to CASSPQGAGRIYNSPLHF.